There are a few counts of the clone carrying this T cell receptor (beta chain). Its antigen is still unknown. This record belongs to a study of identical twins. Findings and limits, study-wide: Reduced insertions were recorded for abundant cord blood beta clonotypes, with no such pattern in memory repertoires. In beta out-of-frame sequences, the excess sharing between twins was weaker. Zero-insertion findings could be partly confounded by invariant cells (MAIT and iNKT cells).

Unique molecular identifiers were in the cDNA, with template-switch universal primer binding. One entry per CDR3 protein, called by TCRdb with MiXCR from the 5' RACE reads. The repertoire consists of about 890,000 distinct CDR3 sequences, with 12% occurring once and the leading ten covering about 1.5%. The CDR3 covers 15 residues. The trim removed 3 bases at V and 1 base at J, leaving 5 bases unmatched. Germline lookup yields CDR1 DFQATT and CDR2 SNEGSKA (reference sequence). Another study also made use of these data, one on yellow fever vaccine responses in identical twins.

The sample taken for sequencing was PBMCs. The chain has TRBV20-1 and TRBJ2-2; 7 bases line up with TRBD1. This TCR was recovered from a woman aged 18-29 years in good health. The DNA of the CDR3 is TGCAGTGCTAGTGACAGGGTGGGGAACACCGGGGAGCTGTTTTTT. This codes for CSASDRVGNTGELFF.